The clone carrying this T cell receptor beta chain was seen many times. CDR1 and CDR2 from the germline V gene are MNHEY and SVGEGT. This CDR3 is built from 15 residues. V was trimmed by 4 bases and J by 2 bases, leaving 13 bases between them. TCRdb processed the RACE reads anew with MiXCR; each CDR3 protein has one entry. This sample has some 380,000 distinct CDR3 sequences; 4% to 5.5% occur once, and the top ten carry under 3%. Time point in this sample: patch test 1, 2 weeks after DPC sensitization. Treatment reported: therapeutic diphenylcyclopropenone sensitization with weekly scalp DPC. These data are taken from a study of human T cells and chemical hapten exposure. Study overall: Patients, largely female, had alopecia areata, totalis or universalis.

This chain joins TRBV6-2 or TRBV6-3 and TRBJ2-3; TRBD1 might be the D (6 bases). Sequencing was performed on whole blood, taken in connection with sensitization to the hapten diphenylcyclopropenone (DPC). The TCR sequence derives from a woman in her fifties or sixties with alopecia areata. Some clones in this sample may be carry-over from other donors' samples. Written as DNA, the CDR3 is TGTGCCAGCAGTTTTAAGGACAGCGTCACAGATACGCAGTATTTT. Translating it yields CASSFKDSVTDTQYF.